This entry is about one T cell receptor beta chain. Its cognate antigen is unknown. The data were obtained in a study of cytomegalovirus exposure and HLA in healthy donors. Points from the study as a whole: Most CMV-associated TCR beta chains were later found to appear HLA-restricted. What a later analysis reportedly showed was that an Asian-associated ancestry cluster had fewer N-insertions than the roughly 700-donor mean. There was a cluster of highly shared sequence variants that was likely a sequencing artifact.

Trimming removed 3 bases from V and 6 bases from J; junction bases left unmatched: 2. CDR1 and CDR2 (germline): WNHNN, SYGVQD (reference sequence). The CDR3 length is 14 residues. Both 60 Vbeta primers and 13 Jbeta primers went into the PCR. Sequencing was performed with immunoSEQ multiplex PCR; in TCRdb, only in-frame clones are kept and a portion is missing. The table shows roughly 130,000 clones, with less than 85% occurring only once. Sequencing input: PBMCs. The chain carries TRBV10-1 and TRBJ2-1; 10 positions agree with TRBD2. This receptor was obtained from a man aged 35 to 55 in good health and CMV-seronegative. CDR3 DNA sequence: TGCGCCAGCAGTGAAGCTAGCGGGAGCAATGAGCAGTTCTTC. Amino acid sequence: CASSEASGSNEQFF.